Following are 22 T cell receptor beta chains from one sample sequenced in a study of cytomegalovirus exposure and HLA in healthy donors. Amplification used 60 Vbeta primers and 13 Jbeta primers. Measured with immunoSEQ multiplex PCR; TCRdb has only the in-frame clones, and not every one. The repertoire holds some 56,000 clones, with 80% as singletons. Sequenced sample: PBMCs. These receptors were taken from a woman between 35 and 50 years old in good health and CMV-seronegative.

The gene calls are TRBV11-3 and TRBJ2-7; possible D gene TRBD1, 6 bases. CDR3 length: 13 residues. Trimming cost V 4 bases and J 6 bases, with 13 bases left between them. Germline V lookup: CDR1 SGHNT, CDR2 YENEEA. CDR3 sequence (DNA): TGTGCCAGCAGCTCTTGGGGGCGGACCGAGCAGTACTTC. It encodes CASSSWGRTEQYF.

The CDR3 region is CASSPVGQMNTEAFF. CDR3 DNA sequence: TGCGCCAGCAGCCCGGTCGGACAGATGAACACTGAAGCTTTCTTT. The gene calls are TRBV5-1 and TRBJ1-1, with D perhaps TRBD1 (6 bases). This CDR3 is built from 15 residues. Germline CDR1 SGHRS, CDR2 YFSETQ. With 4 bases removed from V and 0 bases from J, the gap between germline ends came to 13 bases.

CDR3: CASREHGDKNTEAFF. CDR3 DNA sequence: TGTGCCAGCAGAGAGCACGGGGACAAGAACACTGAAGCTTTCTTT. V usage is TRBV7-2 and J usage is TRBJ1-1; weak D call: TRBD1 (6 bases). The V end was cut by 6 bases, the J end by 1 base, with 15 bases between. Germline CDR1 and CDR2: SGHTA and FQGNSA. This CDR3 spans 15 amino acids.

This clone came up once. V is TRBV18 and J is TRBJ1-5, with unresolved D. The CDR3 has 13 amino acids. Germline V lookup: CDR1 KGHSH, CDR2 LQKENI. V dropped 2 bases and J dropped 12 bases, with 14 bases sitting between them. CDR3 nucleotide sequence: TGTGCCAGCTCACCAAGGCAGGCTGAGAACCAGCATTTT. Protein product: CASSPRQAENQHF.

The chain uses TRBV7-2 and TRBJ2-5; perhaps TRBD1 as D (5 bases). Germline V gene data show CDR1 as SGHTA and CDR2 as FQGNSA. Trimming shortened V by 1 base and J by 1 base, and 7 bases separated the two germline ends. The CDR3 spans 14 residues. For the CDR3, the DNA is TGTGCCAGCAGCTTAGTTACAGGCCAAGAGACCCAGTACTTC. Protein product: CASSLVTGQETQYF.

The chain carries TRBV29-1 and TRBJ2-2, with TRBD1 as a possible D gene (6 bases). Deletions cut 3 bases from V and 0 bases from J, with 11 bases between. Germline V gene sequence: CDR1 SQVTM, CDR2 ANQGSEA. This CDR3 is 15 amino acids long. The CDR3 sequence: CSVEQGIANTGELFF. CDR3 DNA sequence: TGCAGCGTTGAGCAGGGGATAGCGAACACCGGGGAGCTGTTTTTT.

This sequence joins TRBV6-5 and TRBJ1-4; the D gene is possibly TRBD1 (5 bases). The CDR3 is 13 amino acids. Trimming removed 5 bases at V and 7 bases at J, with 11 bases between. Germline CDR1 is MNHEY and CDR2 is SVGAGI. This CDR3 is CASSKTAGEKLFF. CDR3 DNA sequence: TGTGCCAGCAGTAAGACAGCTGGTGAAAAACTGTTTTTT.

The CDR3 bases are TGTGCCAGCAGCCCTAGTACAGGGAACTATGGCTACACCTTC. Translation: CASSPSTGNYGYTF. The chain joins TRBV7-6 to TRBJ1-2; possible D gene TRBD1, 6 bases. Germline CDR1 and CDR2: SGHVS and FNYEAQ. V was clipped by 5 bases and J by 2 bases, with 12 bases between them. This CDR3 is 14 amino acids long.

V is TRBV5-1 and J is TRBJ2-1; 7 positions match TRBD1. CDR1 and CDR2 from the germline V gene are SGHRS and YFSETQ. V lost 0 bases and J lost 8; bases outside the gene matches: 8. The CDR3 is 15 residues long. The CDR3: CASSLAQGRGDEQFF. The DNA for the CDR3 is TGCGCCAGCAGCTTGGCACAGGGGCGAGGTGATGAGCAGTTCTTC.

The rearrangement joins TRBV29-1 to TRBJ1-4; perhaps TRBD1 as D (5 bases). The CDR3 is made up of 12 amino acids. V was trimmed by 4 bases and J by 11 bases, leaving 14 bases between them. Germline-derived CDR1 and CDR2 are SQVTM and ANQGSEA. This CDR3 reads CSVGYDRGKLFF. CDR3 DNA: TGCAGCGTTGGCTACGACCGGGGGAAACTGTTTTTT.

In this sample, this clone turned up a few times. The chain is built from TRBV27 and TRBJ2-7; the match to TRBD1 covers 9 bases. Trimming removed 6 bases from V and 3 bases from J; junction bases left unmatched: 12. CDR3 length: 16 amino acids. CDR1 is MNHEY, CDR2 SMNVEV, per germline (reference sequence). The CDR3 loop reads CASSKLSGTGLYEQYF. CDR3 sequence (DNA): TGTGCCAGCAGCAAGCTTTCCGGGACAGGGCTCTACGAGCAGTACTTC.

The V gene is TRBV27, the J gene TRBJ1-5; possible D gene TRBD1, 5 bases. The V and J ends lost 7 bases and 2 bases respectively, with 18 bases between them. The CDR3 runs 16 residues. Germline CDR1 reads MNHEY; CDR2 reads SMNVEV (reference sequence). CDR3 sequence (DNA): TGTGCCAGCAAGACCTGGAGGGACGGAGGCAATCAGCCCCAGCATTTT. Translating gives CASKTWRDGGNQPQHF.

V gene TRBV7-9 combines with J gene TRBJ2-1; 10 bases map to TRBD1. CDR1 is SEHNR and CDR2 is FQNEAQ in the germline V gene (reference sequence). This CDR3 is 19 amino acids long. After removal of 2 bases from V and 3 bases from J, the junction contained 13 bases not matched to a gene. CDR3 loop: CASSLTRQGANINYNEQFF. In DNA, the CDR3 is TGTGCCAGCAGCTTAACAAGACAGGGGGCGAATATAAACTACAATGAGCAGTTCTTC.

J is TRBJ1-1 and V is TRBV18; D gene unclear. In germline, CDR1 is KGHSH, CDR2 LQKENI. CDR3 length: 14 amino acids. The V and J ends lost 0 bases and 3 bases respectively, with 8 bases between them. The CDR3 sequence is CASSPPARYTEAFF. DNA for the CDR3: TGTGCCAGCTCACCACCGGCCAGGTACACTGAAGCTTTCTTT.

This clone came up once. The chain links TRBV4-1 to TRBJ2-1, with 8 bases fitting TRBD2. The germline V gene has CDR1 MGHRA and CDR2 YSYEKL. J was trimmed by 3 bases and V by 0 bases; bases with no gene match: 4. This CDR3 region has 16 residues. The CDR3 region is CASSQDTSGNYNEQFF. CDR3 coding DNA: TGCGCCAGCAGCCAAGACACTAGCGGCAACTACAATGAGCAGTTCTTC.

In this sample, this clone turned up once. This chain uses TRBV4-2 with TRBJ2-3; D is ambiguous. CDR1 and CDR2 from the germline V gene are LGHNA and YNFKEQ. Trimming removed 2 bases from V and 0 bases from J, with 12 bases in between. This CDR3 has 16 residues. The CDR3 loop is CASSQSNSLSTDTQYF. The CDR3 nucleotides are TGTGCCAGCAGCCAAAGTAATAGCCTTAGCACAGATACGCAGTATTTT.

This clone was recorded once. As DNA, the CDR3 is TGCGCCAGCAGCGTGACTTCTGCGGGGGCCCACGAGCAGTACTTC. Protein sequence: CASSVTSAGAHEQYF. V usage is TRBV5-1 and J usage is TRBJ2-7; weak D call: TRBD2 (7 bases). The CDR3 is made up of 15 amino acids. V was trimmed by 4 bases and J by 5 bases, leaving 19 bases between them. Germline V gene data show CDR1 as SGHRS and CDR2 as YFSETQ.

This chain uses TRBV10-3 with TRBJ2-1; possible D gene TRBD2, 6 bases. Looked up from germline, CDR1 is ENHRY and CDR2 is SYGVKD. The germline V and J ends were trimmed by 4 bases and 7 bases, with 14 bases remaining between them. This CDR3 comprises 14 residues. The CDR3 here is CAISGGDAGNEQFF. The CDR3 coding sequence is TGTGCCATCAGTGGTGGGGATGCGGGGAATGAGCAGTTCTTC.

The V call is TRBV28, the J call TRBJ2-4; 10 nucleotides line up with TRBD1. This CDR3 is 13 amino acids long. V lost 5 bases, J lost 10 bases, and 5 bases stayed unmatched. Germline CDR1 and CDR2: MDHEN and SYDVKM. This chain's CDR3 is CASSVGTGVIQYF. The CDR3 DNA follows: TGTGCCAGCAGTGTAGGGACAGGGGTTATTCAGTACTTC. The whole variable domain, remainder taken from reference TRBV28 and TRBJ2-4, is DVKVTQSSRYLVKRTGEKVFLECVQDMDHENMFWYRQDPGLGLRLIYFSYDVKMKEKGDIPEGYSVSREKKERFSLILESASTNQTSMYLCASSVGTGVIQYFGAGTRLSVL.

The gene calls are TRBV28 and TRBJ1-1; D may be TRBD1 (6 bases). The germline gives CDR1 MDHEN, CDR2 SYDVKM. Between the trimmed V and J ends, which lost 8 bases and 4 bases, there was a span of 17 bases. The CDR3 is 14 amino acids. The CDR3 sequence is CASRDIQGITEAFF. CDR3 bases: TGTGCCAGCCGGGACATTCAGGGGATCACTGAAGCTTTCTTT.

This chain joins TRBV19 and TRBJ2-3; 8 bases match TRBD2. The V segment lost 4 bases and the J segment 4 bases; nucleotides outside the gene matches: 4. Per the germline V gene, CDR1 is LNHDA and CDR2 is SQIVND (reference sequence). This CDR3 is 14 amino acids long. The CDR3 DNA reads TGTGCCAGTAGTACCAGCGGGAGCCCAGATACGCAGTATTTT. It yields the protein CASSTSGSPDTQYF.

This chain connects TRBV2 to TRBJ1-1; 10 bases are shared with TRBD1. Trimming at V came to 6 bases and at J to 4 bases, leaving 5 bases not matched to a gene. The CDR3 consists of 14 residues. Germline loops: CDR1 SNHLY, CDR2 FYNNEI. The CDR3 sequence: CASSSDRGITEAFF. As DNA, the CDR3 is TGTGCCAGCAGCTCGGACAGGGGGATCACTGAAGCTTTCTTT.